These T cell receptor beta chains were read from a single sample in a study of blood T cells in healthy people across ages. Via MiXCR, TCRdb re-called the 5' RACE reads, giving one row per CDR3 protein. This table has hundreds of thousands of distinct CDR3 sequences, 49% appearing once. The sequenced material came from blood. Every receptor here comes from a woman aged 55-75 years in good health. Both conserved end residues are part of each CDR3. D genes are given only for firm matches. A row's size may be missing; if present it is once, few, many or a size class.

D	size	V	J	DNA	CDR3
-	many	TRBV20-1	TRBJ1-1	TGCAGTGCTAGAACTCCAGAGGGGTACACTGAAGCTTTCTTT	CSARTPEGYTEAFF
TRBD1	few	TRBV27	TRBJ1-2	TGTGCCAGCAGTAGATACACAGGGGGGAGTAGGGGTAACTATGGCTACACCTTC	CASSRYTGGSRGNYGYTF
TRBD2	many	TRBV25-1	TRBJ2-7	TGTGCCAGCAGTGGGAACTTAGCGGGAGGTTACGAGCAGTACTTC	CASSGNLAGGYEQYF
-	-	TRBV7-2	TRBJ2-7	TGTGCCAGCAGCCCCCACCGGGACAGTATCGGGACTTACGAGCAGTACTTC	CASSPHRDSIGTYEQYF
TRBD1	many	TRBV7-6	TRBJ2-7	TGTGCCAGCAGCCCCCAGACAGGGATAACCGAGCAGTACTTC	CASSPQTGITEQYF
-	-	TRBV25-1	TRBJ2-1	TGTGCCAGCAGTGGAGGGGACGACTTCAAGGATGAGCAGTTCTTC	CASSGGDDFKDEQFF
TRBD1	-	TRBV28	TRBJ2-7	TGTGCCAGCAGTTTGGGGACAGGGGGCGTTTACGAGCAGTACTTC	CASSLGTGGVYEQYF
TRBD1	-	TRBV5-6	TRBJ1-1	TGTGCCAGCAGCTACGGACAGGGGGACACTGAAGCTTTCTTT	CASSYGQGDTEAFF
TRBD2	-	TRBV5-1	TRBJ2-5	TGCGCCAGCAGCCAGGATAGCGGGAGCGGTGAGCAGTACTTC	CASSQDSGSGEQYF
-	few	TRBV20-1	TRBJ1-4	TGCAGTGCGCCCCTCGGAGGTGGCGGGAAACTGTTTTTT	CSAPLGGGGKLFF
-	-	TRBV20-1	TRBJ2-5	TGCAGTGCACCCTGGACCGACCAAGAGACCCAGTACTTC	CSAPWTDQETQYF
-	-	TRBV29-1	TRBJ2-3	TGCAGCGCCCGGGGGGCGGGAGTGACAGATACGCAGTATTTT	CSARGAGVTDTQYF
-	few	TRBV12-3/TRBV12-4	TRBJ2-5	TGTGCCAGCAGCCGCCCTGGGAGACAAGAGACCCAGTACTTC	CASSRPGRQETQYF
-	-	TRBV20-1	TRBJ2-7	TGCAGTGCCACCAGGACCTCCTACGAGCAGTACTTC	CSATRTSYEQYF
-	once	TRBV5-1	TRBJ1-1	TGCGCCAGCAGATTGCTGTCGGGGGCGGACACTGAAGCTTTCTTT	CASRLLSGADTEAFF
TRBD1	few	TRBV7-2	TRBJ2-5	TGTGCCAGCAGCTTCCCCCGAGGACAGGGACCCCAAGAGACCCAGTACTTC	CASSFPRGQGPQETQYF
-	few	TRBV20-1	TRBJ2-1	TGCAGTGCGAAGGAGGACTTGCGCCTCAATGAGCAGTTCTTC	CSAKEDLRLNEQFF
TRBD1	-	TRBV4-2	TRBJ1-2	TGTGCCAGCAGCCAACTCGGGACAGCCTATGGCTACACCTTC	CASSQLGTAYGYTF
-	few	TRBV28	TRBJ2-4	TGTGCCATCTCGGCTAAAAGGGAGCAGTACTTC	CAISAKREQYF
-	-	TRBV7-2	TRBJ1-2	TGTGCCAGCAGGCTACCGGGTGGCTATGGCTACACCTTC	CASRLPGGYGYTF
-	-	TRBV5-1	TRBJ1-2	TGCGCCAGCAGCTCCGACAGAAACGGCTACACCTTC	CASSSDRNGYTF
-	few	TRBV29-1	TRBJ2-4	TGCAGCGTTCGGGAGACGTTAGCCAAAAACATTCAGTACTTC	CSVRETLAKNIQYF
-	-	TRBV18	TRBJ1-1	TGTGCCAGCTCACAGGACACGCGGATGAACACTGAAGCTTTCTTT	CASSQDTRMNTEAFF
-	-	TRBV20-1	TRBJ1-2	TGCACCGCGAGCCCCTTAGCGAACTATGGCTACACCTTC	CTASPLANYGYTF
TRBD2	-	TRBV29-1	TRBJ2-4	TGCAGCGCCTTACTAGCGAGTCTAGCCAAAAACATTCAGTACTTC	CSALLASLAKNIQYF
TRBD1	-	TRBV7-2	TRBJ1-4	TGTGCCAGCAGCCTGGACAGGGGTCTGAATGAAAAACTGTTTTTT	CASSLDRGLNEKLFF
-	-	TRBV28	TRBJ2-7	TGTGCCAGCGGGCGGGGTCTCGAGCAGTACTTC	CASGRGLEQYF
-	few	TRBV7-2	TRBJ2-1	TGTGCCAGCAGCCCCGGTTCTGGGACTCCGACCGAGCAGTTCTTC	CASSPGSGTPTEQFF
-	few	TRBV20-1	TRBJ2-7	TGCAGTGCTAGATTCACTAGCCCCTACGAGCAGTACTTC	CSARFTSPYEQYF
TRBD1	-	TRBV18	TRBJ1-6	TGTGCCAGCTCAACTTTACAGGGGGCAAGCTCCTATAATTCACCCCTCCACTTT	CASSTLQGASSYNSPLHF
-	-	TRBV7-2	TRBJ1-3	TGTGCCAGCAGCTCGGCCTCTGGAAACACCATATATTTT	CASSSASGNTIYF
TRBD2	many	TRBV29-1	TRBJ2-1	TGCAGCGCCCACCCGGGGACTAGGACCAATGAGCAGTTCTTC	CSAHPGTRTNEQFF
-	-	TRBV29-1	TRBJ2-1	TGCAGCGTTGTAGTGGGAGATGCCTATGAGCAGTTCTTC	CSVVVGDAYEQFF
TRBD2	few	TRBV7-2	TRBJ2-1	TGTGCCAGCAGCACTAGCGCCCACAATGAGCAGTTCTTC	CASSTSAHNEQFF
-	-	TRBV4-2	TRBJ2-7	TGTGCCAGCAGCCAAGATTCAGCCGGATACGAGCAGTACTTC	CASSQDSAGYEQYF
TRBD1	-	TRBV20-1	TRBJ2-7	TGCAGTGCTAGAGTAGTACGGGACAGCCCCTACGAGCAGTACTTC	CSARVVRDSPYEQYF
-	-	TRBV27	TRBJ2-3	TGTGCCAGCAGCCTCGAGGGAAGAACAACAGATACGCAGTATTTT	CASSLEGRTTDTQYF
TRBD2	-	TRBV7-2	TRBJ2-5	TGTGCCAGCAGCTCCCGGACCCTAGCGGAACAAGAGACCCAGTACTTC	CASSSRTLAEQETQYF
-	-	TRBV7-7	TRBJ2-4	TGTGCTAGCAGCTTAGATCCGGGAGACATTCAGTACTTC	CASSLDPGDIQYF
TRBD2	-	TRBV7-2	TRBJ2-1	TGTGCCAGCAGCTTAAGTAGTAGCGGGAGAGGGGCCAATGAGCAGTTCTTC	CASSLSSSGRGANEQFF
-	few	TRBV20-1	TRBJ1-1	TGCAGTGCTAGAGGCCGGGGAAACACTGAAGCTTTCTTT	CSARGRGNTEAFF
TRBD2	many	TRBV12-3/TRBV12-4	TRBJ2-7	TGTGCCAGCAGTTTGGGACTACCCTACGAGCAGTACTTC	CASSLGLPYEQYF
TRBD2	few	TRBV2	TRBJ2-3	TGTGCCAGCAGTGAAAGGACTAGCGGCACAGATACGCAGTATTTT	CASSERTSGTDTQYF
TRBD2	-	TRBV20-1	TRBJ2-7	TGCAGTGCCACACCTTCCGGGGGGGCGTCTTTTTACGAGCAGTACTTC	CSATPSGGASFYEQYF